A selection of T cell receptor beta chains follows, all from one sample in a study of radiotherapy plus CTLA-4 blockade in lung cancer. The data were produced by immunoSEQ multiplex PCR, yet TCRdb's version contains in-frame clones alone and is incomplete. The sample yields over 80,000 clones, less than 90% seen once. The material sequenced was peripheral blood, taken from a patient treated with radiotherapy plus ipilimumab. Source of these receptors: a human donor with non-small cell lung cancer who had stable disease on radiotherapy plus ipilimumab. Both conserved end residues are part of each CDR3. A D gene is named only where the DNA matches it firmly. Expanded clones are given a class, and other clones once, few, many or no size at all.

cdr3_nt: TGCAGCGTTTTAGCGGGCGACTCCTACGAGCAGTACTTC; cdr3_aa: CSVLAGDSYEQYF; clone_size: .; j_call: TRBJ2-7; d_call: TRBD2; v_call: TRBV29-1
cdr3_nt: TGTGCCAGCTCACCACTCCCCCCCAGGGCTGGGGCCAACGTCCTGACTTTC; cdr3_aa: CASSPLPPRAGANVLTF; clone_size: .; j_call: TRBJ2-6; d_call: .; v_call: TRBV18
cdr3_nt: TGTGCCAGTGGTCGGGGACTGAACTCACCCCTCCACTTT; cdr3_aa: CASGRGLNSPLHF; clone_size: few; j_call: TRBJ1-6; d_call: .; v_call: TRBV19
cdr3_nt: TGTGCCAGCAGCGTCACAGGGGGCTCCTACAATGAGCAGTTCTTC; cdr3_aa: CASSVTGGSYNEQFF; clone_size: .; j_call: TRBJ2-1; d_call: TRBD1; v_call: TRBV9
cdr3_nt: TGTGCCAGCAGCCAAGGAACCACCACAGATACGCAGTATTTT; cdr3_aa: CASSQGTTTDTQYF; clone_size: .; j_call: TRBJ2-3; d_call: .; v_call: TRBV4-2
cdr3_nt: TGCAGCGTGACAGGGGTATCAGCTGGAAACACCATATATTTT; cdr3_aa: CSVTGVSAGNTIYF; clone_size: .; j_call: TRBJ1-3; d_call: TRBD1; v_call: TRBV29-1
cdr3_nt: TGTGCCACGGGACAGGGGGCAAATCAGCCCCAGCATTTT; cdr3_aa: CATGQGANQPQHF; clone_size: once; j_call: TRBJ1-5; d_call: TRBD1; v_call: TRBV27
cdr3_nt: TGTGCCATCAGACCTAGCGGGGGCACAGATACGCAGTATTTT; cdr3_aa: CAIRPSGGTDTQYF; clone_size: .; j_call: TRBJ2-3; d_call: TRBD2; v_call: TRBV10-3
cdr3_nt: TGTGCCAGCAGTGGGGACAGGGTCAACAATGAGCAGTTCTTC; cdr3_aa: CASSGDRVNNEQFF; clone_size: once; j_call: TRBJ2-1; d_call: TRBD1; v_call: TRBV28
cdr3_nt: TGTGCCAGCAGCCCTTCAGGGTCGTACGAGCAGTACTTC; cdr3_aa: CASSPSGSYEQYF; clone_size: once; j_call: TRBJ2-7; d_call: .; v_call: TRBV27
cdr3_nt: TGTGCCAGCAGCCTGGGACAGCGAAGAAATGAAAAACTGTTTTTT; cdr3_aa: CASSLGQRRNEKLFF; clone_size: .; j_call: TRBJ1-4; d_call: TRBD1; v_call: TRBV7-9
cdr3_nt: TGCGCCAGCAGCTCGGGGACAGGGGGCAGTGGCTACACCTTC; cdr3_aa: CASSSGTGGSGYTF; clone_size: few; j_call: TRBJ1-2; d_call: TRBD1; v_call: TRBV5-1
cdr3_nt: TGTGCCAGCAGCCAAGTGCTGGGGGGAAAGCTAATCACAGATACGCAGTATTTT; cdr3_aa: CASSQVLGGKLITDTQYF; clone_size: .; j_call: TRBJ2-3; d_call: .; v_call: TRBV4-2
cdr3_nt: TGTGCCTGGAGTGTAGGGACAGGGCGTTACAATGAGCAGTTCTTC; cdr3_aa: CAWSVGTGRYNEQFF; clone_size: .; j_call: TRBJ2-1; d_call: TRBD1; v_call: TRBV30
cdr3_nt: TGTGCCAGCAGCCCCGGACTAGCGGGGGGGGAGACCCAGTACTTC; cdr3_aa: CASSPGLAGGETQYF; clone_size: .; j_call: TRBJ2-5; d_call: TRBD2; v_call: TRBV7-7
cdr3_nt: TGTGCCAGCAGTTCGAATAGACAGGGGGGTAATTCACCCCTCCACTTT; cdr3_aa: CASSSNRQGGNSPLHF; clone_size: .; j_call: TRBJ1-6; d_call: TRBD1; v_call: TRBV28
cdr3_nt: TGCGCCAGCAGCCAAGGTATGGGCGACGGAAACACCATATATTTT; cdr3_aa: CASSQGMGDGNTIYF; clone_size: .; j_call: TRBJ1-3; d_call: .; v_call: TRBV4-1
cdr3_nt: TGCGCCAGCACCAGACAGTCCACAGATACGCAGTATTTT; cdr3_aa: CASTRQSTDTQYF; clone_size: few; j_call: TRBJ2-3; d_call: .; v_call: TRBV10-1
cdr3_nt: TGTGCCACCACAAGGGGACAGGCGACGTTGGCCCTCCACTTT; cdr3_aa: CATTRGQATLALHF; clone_size: .; j_call: TRBJ1-6; d_call: TRBD1; v_call: TRBV28
cdr3_nt: TGTGCCAGCAGTTTACGAGGGGTAGGCATTCAGCCCCAGCATTTT; cdr3_aa: CASSLRGVGIQPQHF; clone_size: .; j_call: TRBJ1-5; d_call: .; v_call: TRBV28
cdr3_nt: TGTGCCAGCAGCGTTGGCCTGGGGACCGGGGAGCTGTTTTTT; cdr3_aa: CASSVGLGTGELFF; clone_size: .; j_call: TRBJ2-2; d_call: .; v_call: TRBV9
cdr3_nt: TGTGCCACCAGCAGAGATGTGGGGGAAGGGGAGACCCAGTACTTC; cdr3_aa: CATSRDVGEGETQYF; clone_size: .; j_call: TRBJ2-5; d_call: .; v_call: TRBV15
cdr3_nt: TGTGCCAGCAGCCTCAGTCCAGTCTACGAGCAGTACTTC; cdr3_aa: CASSLSPVYEQYF; clone_size: .; j_call: TRBJ2-7; d_call: .; v_call: TRBV7-2
cdr3_nt: TGTGCCAGCTCGATGGGGTCGGGGCGGAGGAATGAGCAGTTCTTC; cdr3_aa: CASSMGSGRRNEQFF; clone_size: once; j_call: TRBJ2-1; d_call: .; v_call: TRBV18
cdr3_nt: TGTGCCAGCAGCTTTTCAGGGACTTCTACGGCTGAAGCTTTCTTT; cdr3_aa: CASSFSGTSTAEAFF; clone_size: .; j_call: TRBJ1-1; d_call: .; v_call: TRBV7-9
cdr3_nt: TGTGCCAGCAGTTCCACCGGGACAGGGGTGGAGACCCAGTACTTC; cdr3_aa: CASSSTGTGVETQYF; clone_size: .; j_call: TRBJ2-5; d_call: TRBD1; v_call: TRBV6-1
cdr3_nt: TGTGCCAGCAGACGTACAGGGGGTTATATGGAAGCTTTCTTT; cdr3_aa: CASRRTGGYMEAFF; clone_size: .; j_call: TRBJ1-1; d_call: TRBD1; v_call: TRBV28
cdr3_nt: TGTGCCAGCAGCCCCCGGACTAGCGGGAGTATAAGCTACGAGCAGTACTTC; cdr3_aa: CASSPRTSGSISYEQYF; clone_size: .; j_call: TRBJ2-7; d_call: TRBD2; v_call: TRBV9
cdr3_nt: TGCAGCGTTGCTGAGGGGGGGGTCTATGGCTACACCTTC; cdr3_aa: CSVAEGGVYGYTF; clone_size: .; j_call: TRBJ1-2; d_call: .; v_call: TRBV29-1
cdr3_nt: TGTGCCAGTATGGTCACGGGGGGCTATGGCTACACCTTC; cdr3_aa: CASMVTGGYGYTF; clone_size: .; j_call: TRBJ1-2; d_call: .; v_call: TRBV19
cdr3_nt: TGTGCCAGCAGTTTATTCAGGGGGCGAGATACTGAAGCTTTCTTT; cdr3_aa: CASSLFRGRDTEAFF; clone_size: .; j_call: TRBJ1-1; d_call: TRBD1; v_call: TRBV28
cdr3_nt: TGTGCCAGCAGCCACGCCTACGAGCAGTACTTC; cdr3_aa: CASSHAYEQYF; clone_size: few; j_call: TRBJ2-7; d_call: .; v_call: TRBV5-6
cdr3_nt: TGTGCCAGCAGCTTCGGGACGGACAATGGAAACACCATATATTTT; cdr3_aa: CASSFGTDNGNTIYF; clone_size: .; j_call: TRBJ1-3; d_call: .; v_call: TRBV7-8
cdr3_nt: TGCGCCAGCAGCTTGCCAGATTCGGGTAATGAAAAACTGTTTTTT; cdr3_aa: CASSLPDSGNEKLFF; clone_size: .; j_call: TRBJ1-4; d_call: .; v_call: TRBV5-1
cdr3_nt: TGTGCCAGCAGCTACCCGGCAGGGGGGGTGGACACCATATATTTT; cdr3_aa: CASSYPAGGVDTIYF; clone_size: few; j_call: TRBJ1-3; d_call: TRBD1; v_call: TRBV7-9
cdr3_nt: TGTGCCTGGAGTCGGACAACTAATGAAAAACTGTTTTTT; cdr3_aa: CAWSRTTNEKLFF; clone_size: .; j_call: TRBJ1-4; d_call: .; v_call: TRBV30
cdr3_nt: TGTGCCAGCAGTTCACTTGAAAAGCTTATAAGCTATGGCTACACCTTC; cdr3_aa: CASSSLEKLISYGYTF; clone_size: .; j_call: TRBJ1-2; d_call: .; v_call: TRBV6-5
cdr3_nt: TGTGCCAGCAGTTCCTTGTACCAAGAGACCCAGTACTTC; cdr3_aa: CASSSLYQETQYF; clone_size: .; j_call: TRBJ2-5; d_call: .; v_call: TRBV27
cdr3_nt: TGTGCCAGCAGTTTTCGGAACAATGAGCAGTTCTTC; cdr3_aa: CASSFRNNEQFF; clone_size: .; j_call: TRBJ2-1; d_call: .; v_call: TRBV27
cdr3_nt: TGTGCCAGCAGTGAAGGAGAGCTTGACAGGGGGCCCCCCGGGCAGTACTTC; cdr3_aa: CASSEGELDRGPPGQYF; clone_size: .; j_call: TRBJ2-7; d_call: TRBD1; v_call: TRBV2
cdr3_nt: TGTGCCAGCTCCCCGACAGGGACCTACGAGCAGTACTTC; cdr3_aa: CASSPTGTYEQYF; clone_size: .; j_call: TRBJ2-7; d_call: TRBD1; v_call: TRBV7-8
cdr3_nt: TGTGCCAGCAGAACAACAGGGGGTAACTATGGCTACACCTTC; cdr3_aa: CASRTTGGNYGYTF; clone_size: .; j_call: TRBJ1-2; d_call: TRBD1; v_call: TRBV28
cdr3_nt: TGCAGCGTTAAACAGGGTTTGCGGGAGGACAACGAGCAGTACTTC; cdr3_aa: CSVKQGLREDNEQYF; clone_size: .; j_call: TRBJ2-7; d_call: TRBD2; v_call: TRBV29-1
cdr3_nt: TGTGCCAGCAGACGACAGGGATCCTACGAGCAGTACTTC; cdr3_aa: CASRRQGSYEQYF; clone_size: .; j_call: TRBJ2-7; d_call: TRBD1; v_call: TRBV2
cdr3_nt: TGTGCCAGCAGCTTAGGGCACCAAGAGACCCAGTACTTC; cdr3_aa: CASSLGHQETQYF; clone_size: .; j_call: TRBJ2-5; d_call: .; v_call: TRBV7-3
cdr3_nt: TGTGCCAGCAGTTCCTCTGGCCGGGGCTACACCTTC; cdr3_aa: CASSSSGRGYTF; clone_size: few; j_call: TRBJ1-2; d_call: .; v_call: TRBV28
cdr3_nt: TGTGCCAGCTCACCCGGGACAGGAAATGAAAAACTGTTTTTT; cdr3_aa: CASSPGTGNEKLFF; clone_size: once; j_call: TRBJ1-4; d_call: TRBD1; v_call: TRBV18